These T cell receptor beta chains were read from a single sample in a study of cytomegalovirus exposure and HLA in healthy donors. The method was immunoSEQ multiplex PCR; TCRdb's version includes in-frame clones alone and lacks a portion of them. The table records tens of thousands of clones, roughly three quarters of them present only once. The sample comprised PBMCs. The receptors come from a male donor in good health and CMV-seronegative. The CDR3 runs from the conserved cysteine through the conserved F or W.

>TRBJ2-1|TRBV7-6
CASSYETQTEQFF
>TRBJ2-5|TRBV27
CASSIGGETQYF
>TRBJ1-3|TRBV6-4
CASSYQGGNTIYF
>TRBJ1-2|TRBV5-4
CASSLDRADYGYTF
>TRBJ1-1|TRBV5-4
CASSRIQGARNTEAFF
>.|TRBV28
CASSFYAGEANEQYF
>TRBJ1-1|TRBV27
CATGPRGRNTEAFF
>TRBJ1-1|TRBV5-6
CASSLATGGAGTEAFF
>TRBJ1-5|TRBV4-3
CASSHRGTVNLNQPQHF
>TRBJ1-1|TRBV7-2
CASSIPTWTTEAFF
>TRBJ2-7|TRBV11-2
CASSHFRDRGSSYEQYF
>TRBJ2-7|TRBV5-8
CASSWRPAAYEQYF
>TRBJ1-5|TRBV28
CASSLGKSNQPQHF
>TRBJ2-3|TRBV5-4
CASSLGGQGGRDTQYF
>TRBJ1-1|TRBV9
CASSPRPGTGTNTEAFF
>TRBJ2-6|TRBV15
CATSRTPGGANVLTF
>TRBJ2-1|TRBV6-5
CASSYSGQGGYNEQFF
>TRBJ2-3|TRBV4-3
CASSHSSGSTDTQYF
>TRBJ1-2|TRBV7-9
CASSLLSGPGYTF
>TRBJ2-1|TRBV29-1
CSGGQGALYNEQFF
>TRBJ1-2|TRBV27
CASTPQGGFSYGYTF
>TRBJ1-6|TRBV4-1
CASSQDLPTALNSPLHF
>TRBJ2-4|TRBV19
CASSSPPDRIAKNSQYF
>TRBJ1-2|TRBV11-2
CASSEADSNYGYTF
>TRBJ2-7|TRBV10-3
CAIRASGGAGYEQYF
>TRBJ1-2|TRBV28
CASSLFTANYGYTF
>TRBJ2-3|TRBV11-2
CASRVTGGRTDTQYF
>TRBJ2-3|TRBV4-1
CASSQEEGVTDTQYF
>TRBJ2-1|TRBV18
CASSWQRETNEQFF
>TRBJ1-2|TRBV9
CASSVGPPGQGADGYTF